Following are 13 T cell receptor beta chains from one sample sequenced in a study of OX40 agonist ivuxolimab in advanced cancers. Libraries were prepared through the immunoSEQ multiplex PCR assay. TCRdb took this table from immuneACCESS and kept in-frame rearrangements with V and J called. Such tables lack part of the clones; where checked against another copy, unresolved V genes explain under half of the gap, and the rest is unexplained. Counted in this sample were over 150,000 clones; around 94% of them appeared once. About 0.3% of the sample lies in the top ten. Material: CD4+ or CD8+ T cells sorted from blood, obtained in a trial of the OX40 agonist ivuxolimab. These receptors were obtained from an adult with an advanced solid tumor such as melanoma, head and neck, liver or kidney cancer.

V is TRBV11-2 and J is TRBJ2-3, with D perhaps matching TRBD2 (5 bases). With 4 bases removed from V and 6 bases from J, the gap between germline ends came to 14 bases. The length of the CDR3 is 14 residues. CDR1 and CDR2 from the germline V gene are SGHAT and FQNNGV. In nucleotides, the CDR3 is TGTGCCAGCAGCTACCCCACTAGGGTGGATACGCAGTATTTT. Protein product: CASSYPTRVDTQYF. Together with reference TRBV11-2 and TRBJ2-3, the CDR3 gives the full variable domain: EAGVAQSPRYKIIEKRQSVAFWCNPISGHATLYWYQQILGQGPKLLIQFQNNGVVDDSQLPKDRFSAERLKGVDSTLKIQPAKLEDSAVYLCASSYPTRVDTQYFGPGTRLTVL.

This chain uses TRBV19 with TRBJ2-7, with 10 bases matching TRBD1. The CDR3 runs 14 residues. V lost 7 bases and J lost 6; bases outside the gene matches: 9. Germline lookup yields CDR1 LNHDA and CDR2 SQIVND (reference sequence). This CDR3 reads CASTPGQGYGEQYF. The CDR3 DNA sequence: TGTGCCAGTACCCCGGGACAGGGGTATGGCGAGCAGTACTTC.

This chain links TRBV11-2 with TRBJ2-1; the match to TRBD1 covers 9 bases. The CDR3 covers 18 residues. The trim removed 3 bases at V and 0 bases at J, leaving 9 bases unmatched. Germline V gene data show CDR1 as SGHAT and CDR2 as FQNNGV. CDR3 bases: TGTGCCAGCAGCTTGTGGGGACAGGGAGGATTCTCCTACAATGAGCAGTTCTTC. Protein product: CASSLWGQGGFSYNEQFF.

The chain is built from TRBV18 and TRBJ2-7; D possibly corresponds to TRBD1 (6 bases). CDR3 length equals 14 residues. CDR1 and CDR2 (germline): KGHSH, LQKENI. Trimming took 3 bases from V and 0 from J, leaving 9 bases between them. DNA of the CDR3: TGTGCCAGCTCACCGGACAGATACTCCTACGAGCAGTACTTC. It translates to CASSPDRYSYEQYF.

The chain has TRBV7-9 and TRBJ2-5; TRBD1 or TRBD2 may be the D gene (5 bases each). The CDR3 covers 13 residues. Germline CDR1 is SEHNR and CDR2 is FQNEAQ (reference sequence). Trimming shortened V by 2 bases and J by 4 bases, and 8 bases separated the two germline ends. CDR3 loop: CASSLRGTETQYF. The CDR3 DNA reads as TGTGCCAGCAGCTTACGGGGCACAGAGACCCAGTACTTC.

V usage is TRBV28 and J usage is TRBJ1-5, with TRBD1 matching over 7 bases. The CDR3 contains 16 residues. With V trimmed by 2 bases and J by 0 bases, 4 bases remained unmatched. CDR1 and CDR2 from the germline V gene are MDHEN and SYDVKM. For the CDR3, the DNA is TGTGCCAGCAGTTTAGGGGACAGCTATAGCAATCAGCCCCAGCATTTT. This codes for CASSLGDSYSNQPQHF.

The chain couples TRBV4-3 to TRBJ1-2; D unresolved. The CDR3 is 14 residues long. The V gene's germline CDR1 is LGHNA and CDR2 YSLEER. Trimming removed 2 bases at V and 5 bases at J, with 12 bases between. The CDR3 region has the DNA TGCGCCAGCAGCCAACGGGGAGGGCAGTATGGCTACACCTTC. Its translation is CASSQRGGQYGYTF.

V usage is TRBV11-2 and J usage is TRBJ1-1; D call uncertain. The germline V gene encodes CDR1 SGHAT and CDR2 FQNNGV. Trimming pared 5 bases from V and 3 bases from J, leaving 19 bases between. The CDR3 is made up of 16 amino acids. The CDR3 coding sequence is TGTGCCAGCAGCGCCACCGGGATCTTGGGCCACACTGAAGCTTTCTTT. This sequence encodes CASSATGILGHTEAFF.

The chain has TRBV27 and TRBJ2-1; D not certain. The germline V gene has CDR1 MNHEY and CDR2 SMNVEV (reference sequence). The germline V and J ends were trimmed by 5 bases and 0 bases, with 17 bases remaining between them. The CDR3 contains 17 residues. The CDR3 DNA is TGTGCCAGCAGTCCCCTCTTTAGTAGACTCTCCTACAATGAGCAGTTCTTC. This gives the protein CASSPLFSRLSYNEQFF.

The gene calls are TRBV7-9 and TRBJ1-1; TRBD1 aligns across 7 bases. CDR1 is SEHNR and CDR2 is FQNEAQ in the germline V gene (reference sequence). J gave up 1 base and V 1 base, and 3 bases lay outside the gene matches. CDR3 length: 15 amino acids. CDR3 DNA sequence: TGTGCCAGCAGCTTAGACGACAGGGCGAACACTGAAGCTTTCTTT. Its translation: CASSLDDRANTEAFF.

The genes are TRBV28 and TRBJ2-7, with D perhaps matching TRBD1 or TRBD2 (5 bases each). V dropped 1 base and J dropped 4 bases, with 11 bases sitting between them. CDR1 is MDHEN, CDR2 SYDVKM, per germline. The CDR3 sequence is 14 residues long. CDR3 in amino acids: CASSLYQGAYEQYF. DNA of the CDR3: TGTGCCAGCAGTTTATACCAGGGAGCGTACGAGCAGTACTTC.

This chain connects TRBV4-3 to TRBJ2-7, with TRBD2 matching over 8 bases. The CDR3 runs 17 residues. V was pared by 2 bases and J by 0 bases, with 9 bases of the junction left unmatched. The V gene's germline CDR1 is LGHNA and CDR2 YSLEER. CDR3 loop: CASSQSPGSGSSYEQYF. CDR3 bases: TGCGCCAGCAGCCAATCCCCGGGAAGCGGGAGCTCCTACGAGCAGTACTTC.

A single count supports this clone. V and J are TRBV6-5 and TRBJ1-3; tentatively, D is TRBD1 (6 bases). This CDR3 contains 15 residues. In germline, CDR1 is MNHEY, CDR2 SVGAGI. The germline V and J ends were trimmed by 5 bases and 4 bases, with 15 bases remaining between them. CDR3 DNA: TGTGCCAGCAGTCACAGGGAGGTGAGAGGAAACACCATATATTTT. Translated: CASSHREVRGNTIYF.